A single sample is the source of the 8 T cell receptor beta chains below, sequenced in a study of OX40 agonist ivuxolimab in advanced cancers. TCRdb's table, derived via immunoSEQ multiplex PCR, lists solely in-frame clones and lacks some. The sample carries tens of thousands of clones, about 87% recorded once. Source: CD4+ or CD8+ T cells sorted from blood, taken in a trial of the OX40 agonist ivuxolimab. The receptors stem from an adult with an advanced solid tumor such as melanoma, head and neck, liver or kidney cancer.

The chain has TRBV11-2 and TRBJ2-7, with TRBD1 identical over 7 bases. Germline lookup yields CDR1 SGHAT and CDR2 FQNNGV. V gave up 5 bases and J gave up 3 bases; unmatched junction bases: 7. The CDR3 spans 14 residues. The chain's CDR3 is CASSEFGTDYEQYF. CDR3 bases: TGTGCCAGCAGCGAATTTGGGACAGACTACGAGCAGTACTTC.

The V and J genes are TRBV7-3 and TRBJ2-5; possible D gene TRBD2, 6 bases. V lost 1 base and J lost 4, with 7 bases in between. Germline V gene data show CDR1 as SGHTA and CDR2 as FQGTGA. The CDR3 has 13 amino acids. CDR3 bases: TGTGCCAGCAGCTTAATGGGGGGAGAGACCCAGTACTTC. This translates into CASSLMGGETQYF. The full variable domain, in which reference TRBV7-3 and TRBJ2-5 provide the parts outside the CDR3, is GAGVSQTPSNKVTEKGKYVELRCDPISGHTALYWYRQSLGQGPEFLIYFQGTGAADDSGLPNDRFFAVRPEGSVSTLKIQRTERGDSAVYLCASSLMGGETQYFGPGTRLLVL.

The chain combines TRBV4-1 with TRBJ2-1; D ambiguous. The germline gives CDR1 MGHRA, CDR2 YSYEKL. This CDR3 has 18 residues. Between the trimmed V and J ends, which lost 1 base and 6 bases, there was a span of 22 bases. The CDR3 spells CASSQVGLRNYRRNEQFF. The CDR3 region has the DNA TGCGCCAGCAGCCAAGTAGGGTTGCGAAACTACCGTCGCAATGAGCAGTTCTTC.

The rearrangement uses TRBV6-6 and TRBJ2-1; D is perhaps TRBD2 (7 bases). The CDR3 runs 14 residues. Deletions cut 2 bases from V and 12 bases from J, with 17 bases between. From germline, CDR1 is MNHNY and CDR2 SVGAGI (reference sequence). The CDR3 loop reads CASSYREGGGGQFF. Written as DNA, the CDR3 is TGTGCCAGCAGTTACCGAGAGGGAGGGGGGGGGCAGTTCTTC.

The rearrangement joins TRBV30 to TRBJ1-4; tentatively, D is TRBD1 (5 bases). There are 14 residues in the CDR3. V shed 0 bases and J shed 4 bases, with 9 bases lying between them. Germline-derived CDR1 and CDR2 are GTSNPN and SVGIG (reference sequence). CDR3 region: CAWSVGQGNEKLFF. CDR3 sequence (DNA): TGTGCCTGGAGTGTAGGGCAGGGTAATGAAAAACTGTTTTTT.

A remark on this clone: The junction shows a germline mismatch at one end, possibly a read error. The rearrangement uses TRBV7-7 and TRBJ2-1; a weak D match, TRBD2 (5 bases). CDR1 SSHAT and CDR2 FNYEAQ come from the germline V gene (reference sequence). The CDR3 has 12 amino acids. The CDR3 spells CASSQWPSEEFF. In DNA form, the CDR3 reads TGTGCTAGCAGCCAATGGCCCTCGGAGGAGTTCTTC.

This rearrangement joins TRBV2 to TRBJ2-5, with D tentatively TRBD1 (6 bases). The CDR3 loop spans 14 amino acids. The germline gives CDR1 SNHLY, CDR2 FYNNEI. The ends were cut back, 1 base at V and 5 bases at J, with 11 bases in the middle. CDR3 amino acids: CASSEGQAPETQYF. CDR3 in DNA: TGTGCCAGCAGTGAAGGACAGGCACCGGAGACCCAGTACTTC.

The V and J genes are TRBV5-6 and TRBJ1-5; D gene unclear. Germline V lookup: CDR1 SGHDT, CDR2 YYEEEE. V was clipped by 0 bases and J by 5 bases, with 3 bases between them. This CDR3 contains 12 residues. DNA of the CDR3: TGTGCCAGCAGCTTGGGCGATCAGCCCCAGCATTTT. Translation gives CASSLGDQPQHF.